The rows below give T cell receptor beta chains drawn from one sample of a study of T cell repertoires in cytomegalovirus infection. TCRdb redid the calling of the reads with MiXCR, one entry per CDR3 protein. The sample consists of 90,000 to 130,000 distinct CDR3 sequences, around a tenth of them appearing once. Antigens of these TCRs are unknown. The sample comprised PBMCs, sequenced either directly or after in vitro stimulation (not recorded which). The receptor set was obtained from a human donor in good health (CMV status not recorded). Some clones in this sample may be carry-over from other donors' samples. Both conserved end residues are part of each CDR3. The D gene is left open where the match is weak. Not all rows give a size; the values are once, few, many and, for expanded clones, a class.

D	V	J	size	DNA	CDR3
-	TRBV24-1	TRBJ2-1	few	TGTGCCACCAGTGACCCTCCTGGCCCAGATCCTAATTACAATGAGCAGTTCTTC	CATSDPPGPDPNYNEQFF
TRBD2	TRBV28	TRBJ2-7	few	TGTGCCAGCAGTTTGCGGGAGTCGGACGAGCAGTACTTC	CASSLRESDEQYF
-	TRBV7-2	TRBJ1-3	few	TGTGCCAGCAGCTTAGTTCCCAGGGCTTTCGGAAACACCATATATTTT	CASSLVPRAFGNTIYF
TRBD1	TRBV6-6	TRBJ2-2	many	TGTGCCAGCAGCGCGCTCCGACAGGGGACCGGGGAGCTGTTTTTT	CASSALRQGTGELFF
TRBD1	TRBV7-8	TRBJ2-1	many	TGTGCCAGCAGCGCCGGGACAGACTACAATGAGCAGTTCTTC	CASSAGTDYNEQFF
-	TRBV12-3/TRBV12-4	TRBJ1-2	-	TGTGCCAGCAGTTTCGGCAGGGAGGGCTACACCTTC	CASSFGREGYTF
TRBD1	TRBV6-6	TRBJ1-6	-	TGTGCCAGCAGCCTTACGCCTAGGGACAGAAGTAATTCACCCCTCCACTTT	CASSLTPRDRSNSPLHF
-	TRBV20-1	TRBJ1-1	-	TGCAGTGCTAGTGGGGCGAACACTGAAGCTTTCTTT	CSASGANTEAFF
-	TRBV25-1	TRBJ2-7	-	TGTGCCAGCAGTGAATGGGACGAGCAGTACTTC	CASSEWDEQYF
-	TRBV7-8	TRBJ2-3	medium-sized	TGTGCCTGCCGTGAGGGTTTTACAGATACGCAGTATTTT	CACREGFTDTQYF
-	TRBV5-1	TRBJ1-1	many	TGCGCCAGCAGCTCGGGAGTAAAAGGGACGAACACTGAAGCTTTCTTT	CASSSGVKGTNTEAFF
TRBD1	TRBV12-3/TRBV12-4	TRBJ2-2	many	TGTGCCAGCACCCGGACAGGGGGTGAGACCGGGGAGCTGTTTTTT	CASTRTGGETGELFF
TRBD1	TRBV4-3	TRBJ2-1	many	TGCGCCAGCAGCGCGCCGGGACAGACCTACAATGAGCAGTTCTTC	CASSAPGQTYNEQFF
-	TRBV11-2	TRBJ2-1	few	TGTGCCAGCAGCTCATATGAGGGGGGCAATGAGCAGTTCTTC	CASSSYEGGNEQFF
-	TRBV18	TRBJ2-7	few	TGTGCCAGCTCACCAGCAGCAGCGAACGACGAGCAGTACTTC	CASSPAAANDEQYF
TRBD1	TRBV28	TRBJ1-2	few	TGTGCCAGCAGTTTATCCCCGGGACAGGGAGGCTACACCTTC	CASSLSPGQGGYTF
-	TRBV29-1	TRBJ2-5	few	TGCAGCGTTGGAGGGGTGGGTGTGGAGACCCAGTACTTC	CSVGGVGVETQYF
-	TRBV5-4	TRBJ2-2	many	TGTGCCAGCAGCCCGGTCGGGAGATCCGGGGAGCTGTTTTTT	CASSPVGRSGELFF
-	TRBV7-2	TRBJ1-5	many	TGTGCCAGCAGCTTAGTAAGCAATCAGCCCCAGCATTTT	CASSLVSNQPQHF
-	TRBV7-2	TRBJ1-3	-	TGTGCCAGCAGTAGGTCCAGCTCTGGAAACACCATATATTTT	CASSRSSSGNTIYF
TRBD2	TRBV6-2/TRBV6-3	TRBJ2-1	many	TGTGCCAGCAGTCAACTAGCGGGCGCGGGGTACGGTGAGCAGTTCTTC	CASSQLAGAGYGEQFF
TRBD2	TRBV19	TRBJ2-1	many	TGTGCCAGTAGTGACTCTAGCGGGAGGGCGAACAATGAGCAGTTCTTC	CASSDSSGRANNEQFF
-	TRBV6-2/TRBV6-3	TRBJ2-1	many	TGTGCCAGCAGACGAGACTACGCCGCCTACAATGAGCAGTTCTTC	CASRRDYAAYNEQFF
-	TRBV12-3/TRBV12-4	TRBJ2-5	few	TGTGCCAGCAGGGTACAGGGGGAGGGAGAGACCCAGTACTTC	CASRVQGEGETQYF
TRBD1	TRBV6-8	TRBJ2-7	-	TGTGCCAGCAGTGACACAGGGGGCTCCTACGAGCAGTACTTC	CASSDTGGSYEQYF
-	TRBV7-9	TRBJ1-4	many	TGTGCCAGCAGCTTAGTAGGGGACACAACTAATGAAAAACTGTTTTTT	CASSLVGDTTNEKLFF
TRBD2	TRBV19	TRBJ2-1	-	TGTGCCAGTAGTCCCTCCGGGACTAGCGGGAGTCAGCAGTTCTTC	CASSPSGTSGSQQFF
TRBD1	TRBV27	TRBJ1-2	many	TGTGCCAGCAGTTTATCCCGGCCTTCAGGGACAGGGTGGCCCCCCACCTATGGCTACACCTTC	CASSLSRPSGTGWPPTYGYTF
TRBD1	TRBV29-1	TRBJ1-1	-	TGCAGCGCCCTGACAGGGGCAAACACTGAAGCTTTCTTT	CSALTGANTEAFF
-	TRBV7-2	TRBJ2-1	many	TGTGCCAGCAGCTTAGCGGTAGGAGGCAATGAGCAGTTCTTC	CASSLAVGGNEQFF
-	TRBV7-2	TRBJ1-1	many	TGTGCCAGCAGCTTATCGGGTGTTTTGACGGCTGAAGCTTTCTTT	CASSLSGVLTAEAFF
TRBD1	TRBV7-9	TRBJ2-3	many	TGTGCCAGCAGCCCCCGGGACAGGATGACAGATACGCAGTATTTT	CASSPRDRMTDTQYF
TRBD1	TRBV2	TRBJ1-2	many	TGTGCCAGCAGCAGGGACAGGGCCTATGGCTACACCTTC	CASSRDRAYGYTF
TRBD2	TRBV6-5	TRBJ2-5	few	TGTGCCAGCAGTAAGCTAGGGAGGGCTCAAGAGACCCAGTACTTC	CASSKLGRAQETQYF
TRBD1	TRBV7-6	TRBJ2-2	many	TGTGCCAGCAGACCTAACTTAATCCAGGGGGAGTTAAACACCGGGGAGCTGTTTTTT	CASRPNLIQGELNTGELFF
TRBD2	TRBV7-2	TRBJ2-3	many	TGTGCCAGCACCAAAGCGGGAGTAACAGATACGCAGTATTTT	CASTKAGVTDTQYF
TRBD1	TRBV28	TRBJ2-7	few	TGTGCCAGCAGGGGGGACGGACAGGGGTCCTACGAGCAGTACTTC	CASRGDGQGSYEQYF
-	TRBV7-2	TRBJ2-7	many	TGTGCCAGCAGCTCGTTAGAAATAGACCTCTACGAGCAGTACTTC	CASSSLEIDLYEQYF
-	TRBV7-2	TRBJ2-3	many	TGTGCCAGCAGCCAACGCGAGCGGGCTCTCACAGATACGCAGTATTTT	CASSQRERALTDTQYF
-	TRBV7-2	TRBJ2-6	few	TGTGCCAGCAGCGCCCGGAGCGTCCTGACTTTC	CASSARSVLTF